The rows below give T cell receptor beta chains drawn from one sample of a study of shared clonotypes between healthy human individuals. The data were produced by immunoSEQ multiplex PCR, yet TCRdb's version contains in-frame clones alone and is incomplete. The sample contains approximately 640,000 clones, about two thirds of which appear only once. Material for sequencing was memory CD4+ T cells sorted from blood. The origin of the receptors is a woman aged 25 to 39 in good health. The conserved cysteine and the conserved F or W are not part of the CDR3 here. The D gene is left open where the match is weak.

TRBV6-5	TRBJ1-1	.	ASSYEGVGTEAF
TRBV5-1	TRBJ2-3	.	ASSLEGDTQY
TRBV19	TRBJ1-4	.	ASTRQANEKLF
TRBV11-2	TRBJ1-1	.	ASSLGDGNTEAF
TRBV7-9	TRBJ1-4	.	ASSLGKWARGNEKLF
TRBV9	TRBJ2-7	TRBD2	ASSAGLAGSYEQY
TRBV7-3	TRBJ2-7	TRBD2	ASSPRTSVISEQY
TRBV27	TRBJ2-5	TRBD2	ASSLSSSGRARETQY
TRBV7-3	TRBJ2-2	.	ASSRTLENTGELF
TRBV5-1	TRBJ2-7	.	ASSPPSGPYEQY
TRBV18	TRBJ2-7	.	ASSPNHEVGEQY
TRBV5-4	TRBJ2-1	TRBD2	ASSGLAGSSYNEQF
TRBV18	TRBJ2-7	.	ASSPPHRNYEQY
TRBV28	TRBJ2-7	.	AGEGGSYEQY
TRBV5-6	TRBJ2-1	TRBD2	ASSLLGLVYNEQF
TRBV9	TRBJ1-5	TRBD1	ASSGGTGNNQPQH
TRBV19	TRBJ1-2	TRBD1	ASNPRDRRYGYT
TRBV2	TRBJ2-2	TRBD2	ASRTSGFGSGELF
TRBV6-6	TRBJ1-5	.	ASSQGRGNQPQH
TRBV6-5	TRBJ1-2	.	ASSYVGGANYGYT
TRBV18	TRBJ1-4	.	ASSPASGSTWEKLF
TRBV7-2	TRBJ1-5	.	ASSLMGRANQPQH
TRBV2	TRBJ2-2	.	ASRDYTGELF
TRBV5-1	TRBJ2-5	TRBD1	ASSLGDAGGRRETQY
TRBV5-1	TRBJ2-1	TRBD1	ASSLRQGANEQF
TRBV19	TRBJ1-1	.	ASWNSGSVTEAF
TRBV7-6	TRBJ2-5	.	ASSLGSTGTARSGIQY
TRBV2	TRBJ2-1	.	ASSGGWLGWGDNEQF
TRBV12-5	TRBJ2-7	.	ASGLRAGTVEQY
TRBV7-3	TRBJ2-3	TRBD2	ASSSQPGLAGADTQY
TRBV6-6	TRBJ2-1	TRBD2	ASSSPGTSGSEQF
TRBV2	TRBJ2-3	TRBD2	ASDLRELTDTQY
TRBV18	TRBJ2-1	TRBD2	ASSLTSGRASEQF
TRBV15	TRBJ2-7	.	ATSRDSGRTYEQY
TRBV29-1	TRBJ1-1	.	SVSQGGNTEAF
TRBV2	TRBJ2-7	TRBD1	ASSRTGRSYEQY